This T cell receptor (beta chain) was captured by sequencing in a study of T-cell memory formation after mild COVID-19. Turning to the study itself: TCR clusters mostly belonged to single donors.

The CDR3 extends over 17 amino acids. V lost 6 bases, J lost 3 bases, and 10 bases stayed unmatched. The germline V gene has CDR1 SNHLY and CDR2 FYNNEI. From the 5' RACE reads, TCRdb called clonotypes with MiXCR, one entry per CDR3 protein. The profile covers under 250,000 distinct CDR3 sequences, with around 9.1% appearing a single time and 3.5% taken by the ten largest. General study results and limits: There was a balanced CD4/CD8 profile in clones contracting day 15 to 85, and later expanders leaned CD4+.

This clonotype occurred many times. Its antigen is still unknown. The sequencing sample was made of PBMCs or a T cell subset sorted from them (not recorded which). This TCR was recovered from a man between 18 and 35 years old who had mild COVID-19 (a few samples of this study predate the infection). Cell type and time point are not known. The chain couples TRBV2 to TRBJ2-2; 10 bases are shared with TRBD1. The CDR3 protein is CASRWDRGFEDTGELFF. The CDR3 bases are TGTGCCAGCAGATGGGACAGGGGATTCGAGGACACCGGGGAGCTGTTTTTT.